This T cell receptor (beta chain) is from a study of OX40 agonist ivuxolimab in advanced cancers. On the study more broadly: Under the entry rules, prior anti-PD-1, anti-PD-L1 or anti-CTLA-4 therapy was allowed, and less than 50% had some.

Germline V gene data show CDR1 as SNHLY and CDR2 as FYNNEI. Deletions cut 8 bases from V and 1 base from J, with 14 bases between. The CDR3 runs 14 residues. Clones were read by immunoSEQ multiplex PCR, and TCRdb kept only the in-frame ones, dropping some. The table includes roughly 83,000 clones, around 90% detected once. The V call is TRBV2, the J call TRBJ1-2; the D is unclear. Specimen: CD4+ or CD8+ T cells sorted from blood, collected in a trial of the OX40 agonist ivuxolimab. The sequence was collected from an adult with an advanced solid tumor such as melanoma, head and neck, liver or kidney cancer. The CDR3 DNA is TGTGCCAGCTCTAATGCGGGATTTAACTATGGCTACACCTTC. It yields the protein CASSNAGFNYGYTF.